Below are 13 T cell receptor beta chains sequenced from a single sample in a study of T cell responses to AZD1222 COVID-19 vaccine. Clones were read by immunoSEQ multiplex PCR, and TCRdb kept only the in-frame ones, dropping some. Here the sample table reports about 140,000 clones. Sequenced: peripheral blood. The receptors here all came from an adult in good health.

The chain employs TRBV5-4 and TRBJ2-1; D ambiguous. The V end lost 0 bases, the J end lost 7 bases, and 11 bases lay between the germline ends. From germline, CDR1 is SGHNT and CDR2 YYREEE (reference sequence). The CDR3 is 14 amino acids. In DNA form, the CDR3 reads TGTGCCAGCAGCTTGGGCTCTCTAGATAATGAGCAGTTCTTC. Encoded protein: CASSLGSLDNEQFF. Complete variable domain (other parts from reference TRBV5-4 and TRBJ2-1): ETGVTQSPTHLIKTRGQQVTLRCSSQSGHNTVSWYQQALGQGPQFIFQYYREEENGRGNFPPRFSGLQFPNYSSELNVNALELDDSALYLCASSLGSLDNEQFFGPGTRLTVL.

The J gene is TRBJ1-2, the V gene TRBV11-3; D is uncertain. CDR3 length: 14 amino acids. CDR1 is SGHNT and CDR2 is YENEEA in the germline V gene. The germline V and J ends were trimmed by 0 bases and 4 bases, with 9 bases remaining between them. CDR3 loop: CASSLEGVGYGYTF. CDR3 DNA sequence: TGTGCCAGCAGCTTAGAAGGCGTGGGCTATGGCTACACCTTC.

About this clone: Other DNA sequences in this sample translate to the same CDR3. V usage is TRBV6-6 and J usage is TRBJ2-2; D not resolved. CDR1 and CDR2 (germline): MNHNY, SVGAGI (reference sequence). There are 15 residues in the CDR3. The V gene lost 0 bases and the J gene lost 1 base, with 6 bases spanning the gap. The CDR3 DNA sequence: TGTGCCAGCAGTTACTCGCTAGGGAACACCGGGGAGCTGTTTTTT. It codes for CASSYSLGNTGELFF.

The V call is TRBV27, the J call TRBJ1-2; no clear D gene. This CDR3 comprises 13 residues. CDR1 and CDR2 from the germline V gene are MNHEY and SMNVEV (reference sequence). The germline V and J ends were trimmed by 3 bases and 2 bases, with 7 bases remaining between them. The CDR3 protein is CASSLEGNYGYTF. In DNA, the CDR3 is TGTGCCAGCAGTTTGGAGGGAAACTATGGCTACACCTTC.

This chain uses TRBV5-1 with TRBJ2-5; weak D call: TRBD2 (6 bases). There are 14 residues in the CDR3. V lost 1 base and J 2 bases, leaving 9 bases between the germline ends. The V gene's germline CDR1 is SGHRS and CDR2 YFSETQ. CDR3: CASSLLRGQETQYF. The CDR3 region has the DNA TGCGCCAGCAGCTTGTTGCGGGGACAAGAGACCCAGTACTTC.

The chain links TRBV30 to TRBJ1-6; D is uncertain. V gave up 3 bases and J gave up 9 bases, with 12 bases separating them. CDR1 is GTSNPN and CDR2 is SVGIG in the germline V gene (reference sequence). This CDR3 comprises 13 residues. The CDR3 DNA sequence: TGTGCCTGGAGGGACTCAATCTTTTCACCCCTCCACTTT. Translation: CAWRDSIFSPLHF.

The chain has TRBV19 and TRBJ1-5; D possibly corresponds to TRBD1 (5 bases). Germline V gene sequence: CDR1 LNHDA, CDR2 SQIVND (reference sequence). The CDR3 has 14 residues. The V gene lost 1 base and the J gene lost 3 bases, with 7 bases spanning the gap. The CDR3 loop is CASSIGRVNQPQHF. For the CDR3, the DNA is TGTGCCAGTAGTATAGGCAGGGTCAATCAGCCCCAGCATTTT. The entire variable domain, with the rest obtained from reference TRBV19 and TRBJ1-5, is as follows: DGGITQSPKYLFRKEGQNVTLSCEQNLNHDAMYWYRQDPGQGLRLIYYSQIVNDFQKGDIAEGYSVSREKKESFPLTVTSAQKNPTAFYLCASSIGRVNQPQHFGDGTRLSIL.

V is TRBV5-1 and J is TRBJ1-1; D is perhaps TRBD1 (6 bases). The CDR3 totals 15 residues. Trimming removed 5 bases at V and 4 bases at J, with 18 bases between. Germline lookup yields CDR1 SGHRS and CDR2 YFSETQ. The CDR3: CASSSGTIRRTEAFF. CDR3 DNA sequence: TGCGCCAGCAGTTCCGGGACAATCAGGCGCACTGAAGCTTTCTTT.

The chain employs TRBV6-6 and TRBJ2-3; TRBD1 aligns across 8 bases. The J segment lost 4 bases and the V segment lost 7 bases, leaving 7 bases of the junction unmatched. The CDR3 loop spans 14 amino acids. Germline-derived CDR1 and CDR2 are MNHNY and SVGAGI (reference sequence). Here the CDR3 DNA reads TGTGCCAGCACCCAGGACAGGGTTGCAGATACGCAGTATTTT. Its translation is CASTQDRVADTQYF.

The chain joins TRBV7-9 to TRBJ1-1; D is ambiguous. The ends were cut back, 1 base at V and 6 bases at J, with 12 bases in the middle. CDR3 size: 14 residues. Germline V gene data show CDR1 as SEHNR and CDR2 as FQNEAQ (reference sequence). CDR3 nucleotide sequence: TGTGCCAGCAGCTTAGTTCTGCTTGGAGCTGAAGCTTTCTTT. Encoded protein: CASSLVLLGAEAFF. Full variable domain (outside the CDR3, taken from reference TRBV7-9 and TRBJ1-1): DTGVSQNPRHKITKRGQNVTFRCDPISEHNRLYWYRQTLGQGPEFLTYFQNEAQLEKSRLLSDRFSAERPKGSFSTLEIQRTEQGDSAMYLCASSLVLLGAEAFFGQGTRLTVV.

This chain joins TRBV6-5 and TRBJ2-3, with 7 positions matching TRBD1. The V segment lost 6 bases and the J segment 5 bases; nucleotides outside the gene matches: 8. The CDR3 runs to 14 residues. From germline, CDR1 is MNHEY and CDR2 SVGAGI. The CDR3 sequence: CASRSSGTEDTQYF. The DNA of the CDR3 is TGTGCCAGCAGGAGCTCCGGGACAGAAGATACGCAGTATTTT.

The chain combines TRBV2 with TRBJ1-2; D unclear. Deletions cut 6 bases from V and 2 bases from J, with 16 bases between. Germline V CDR1 and CDR2: SNHLY, FYNNEI. The CDR3 length is 15 residues. CDR3 DNA sequence: TGTGCCAGCAGCCCTACTCGGACGGTCAACTATGGCTACACCTTC. Protein sequence: CASSPTRTVNYGYTF.

The V gene is TRBV5-1, the J gene TRBJ2-1; maybe TRBD1 (6 bases). The V end was cut by 1 base, the J end by 8 bases, with 16 bases between. Germline V gives CDR1 SGHRS, CDR2 YFSETQ. This CDR3 region has 15 residues. CDR3 coding DNA: TGCGCCAGCAGCTTGTTCGGCAGGGGAAGGGATGAGCAGTTCTTC. It translates to CASSLFGRGRDEQFF.